This TCR beta chain appears in the sequencing data of a study of blood T cell repertoires in COVID-19. At the level of the study: Both acute and convalescent COVID-19 samples were obtained from the United States, Italy and Spain. From T cells, B-cell-depleted T cells, or PBMCs came the material, which was cDNA or gDNA.

As handled by the study authors: Amplification of reference gene primers was used by the study to estimate nucleated cell counts. Clones were read by immunoSEQ multiplex PCR, and TCRdb kept only the in-frame ones, dropping some. The V and J calls and the clone size are those of that table, but D and trimming were determined from the DNA. This sample has 250,000 to 350,000 clones, with approximately 90% found just once. Sequenced sample: peripheral blood. The TCR comes from a woman aged 25 to 39 with active or convalescent COVID-19.

The CDR3 reads CASSHSGGASDTQYF. CDR3 DNA sequence: TGTGCCAGCAGCCATAGCGGGGGGGCATCAGATACGCAGTATTTT. The gene calls are TRBV3-1 (or the pseudogene TRBV3-2) and TRBJ2-3, with 11 bases fitting TRBD2. V shed 3 bases, J shed 4 bases, and the junction held 3 bases outside the gene matches. This CDR3 has 15 residues. Germline-derived CDR1 and CDR2 are LGHDT and YNNKEL (reference sequence).